This T cell receptor (beta chain) comes out of a study of T cell repertoires in cytomegalovirus infection. Study background: Recently identified HLA-C-restricted CMV epitopes were used, and well-studied HLA-B-restricted CMV epitopes were used as well. Carrying CMV and the relevant HLA type showed in public TCR beta signatures. Study-level points and caveats: CMV carriers with the relevant HLA were identified by cumulative public TCR beta family frequency. HLA-C-restricted CMV-specific TCR beta clonotypes prevailed in the ex vivo response.

This clonotype has just a few counts. Antigen unknown. TCRdb reanalysed the reads using MiXCR and keeps one entry per CDR3 protein. The top ten clones hold approximately 26% of a sample with roughly 51,000 distinct CDR3 sequences, around 18% of them seen once. The CDR3 contains 18 residues. Trimming took 1 base from V and 5 from J, leaving 26 bases between them. Germline V lookup: CDR1 SQVTM, CDR2 ANQGSEA. The sequence derives from a human donor in good health (CMV status not recorded). Some clones in this sample may be carry-over from other donors' samples. This sample comprised CD8+ T cells from cultured PBMCs, obtained from culture after CMV antigen stimulation. The chain carries TRBV29-1 and TRBJ2-5, with D perhaps TRBD1 (6 bases). The CDR3 sequence is CSVEGVPGQTSWRETQYF. Here the CDR3 DNA reads TGCAGCGTTGAAGGGGTTCCCGGACAGACCTCTTGGCGGGAGACCCAGTACTTC.